Below, one T cell receptor beta chain is given with its context. Its antigen has not been determined. No quality values exist for individual bases; no much larger clone is one base distant. Each collaborating institution followed its own protocols to collect whole blood in K2EDTA tubes. For TCRbeta analysis, collaborators shipped samples as frozen whole blood, isolated PBMCs, or DNA extracted from either of those sample types. These data belong to a study of blood T cell repertoires in COVID-19 (dated by TCRdb to about 2020). The study in broad terms: Samples covering the acute and convalescent phases of COVID-19 were provided by collaborators in the United States, Italy and Spain. The prospective study material was composed of cDNA or gDNA derived from T cells, B-cell-depleted T cells, or PBMCs. The dataset comprised deeply sampled blood TCRbeta repertoires from subjects exposed to, actively infected with, or recovered from COVID-19. The repertoires were released in a freely available public database meant as a resource for research on the immune response to SARS-CoV-2. Samples were obtained from the ongoing ImmuneRACE study (first 160 participants) and from 1,200 or so subjects provided by 6 global collaborators. The sample metadata nearly always contained a de-identified subject ID, COVID-19 status, age in years and sex. Where HLA class I and class II types were available, the types were taken from metadata supplied by the sample provider, not from assay-based typing. What the work shows at the level of the full study, not this receptor alone: How much clinical and demographic metadata was included differed by source and by participant, and the metadata was provided uncurated.

TCRbeta CDR3 regions were amplified from genomic DNA using the immunoSEQ Assay, a bias-controlled multiplex PCR. As for how the authors treated the data: Within the assay, amplification of reference gene primers was used to estimate how many nucleated cells each sample contained. To quantify the absolute abundance of each unique TCRbeta CDR3 rearrangement, sequence reads were collapsed and filtered. For each sample, productive Simpson clonality was calculated as the square root of Simpson's diversity index across productive rearrangements. TCRdb carries this immuneACCESS record with in-frame sequences only. Its versions omit some clonotypes, under half of them owing to an unresolved V gene in the studies checked, with the rest unexplained. V and J calls and clone size are as listed in that table; D and trimming were resolved from the DNA. The sample includes roughly 99,000 clones, with 70% to 90% observed a single time. 4.9% of the sample is in the top ten clones.

Sequenced sample: peripheral blood. This TCR was recovered from a man between 35 and 55 years old with active or convalescent COVID-19.

The CDR3 region reads CASSQKGGQGVGEQFF. Read as DNA, the sequence is TGCGCCAGCAGCCAAAAAGGTGGACAGGGAGTCGGTGAGCAGTTCTTC. This chain joins TRBV4-3 to TRBJ2-1; 8 middle bases align to TRBD1. From the germline V gene, CDR1 is LGHNA and CDR2 is YSLEER. The CDR3 goes from the cysteine to the phenylalanine over 16 residues. CDR3 DNA is the only sequence kept; it has 48 bases, read in frame from the first base. Relative to germline, V is missing 2 bases and J is missing 9 bases, with 12 bases of the junction outside any gene match.